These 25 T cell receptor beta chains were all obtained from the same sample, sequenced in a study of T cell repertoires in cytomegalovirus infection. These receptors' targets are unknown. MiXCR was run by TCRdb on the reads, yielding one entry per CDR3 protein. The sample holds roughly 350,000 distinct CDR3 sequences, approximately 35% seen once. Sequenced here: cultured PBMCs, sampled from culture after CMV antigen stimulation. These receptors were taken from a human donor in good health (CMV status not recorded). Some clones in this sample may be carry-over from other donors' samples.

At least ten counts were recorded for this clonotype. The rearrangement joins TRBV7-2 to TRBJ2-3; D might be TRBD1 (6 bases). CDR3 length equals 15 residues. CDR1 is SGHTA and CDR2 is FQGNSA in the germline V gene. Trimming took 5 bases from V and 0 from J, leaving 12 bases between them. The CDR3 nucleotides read TGTGCCAGCAGCCGACAGGAAAGAAGCACAGATACGCAGTATTTT. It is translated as CASSRQERSTDTQYF.

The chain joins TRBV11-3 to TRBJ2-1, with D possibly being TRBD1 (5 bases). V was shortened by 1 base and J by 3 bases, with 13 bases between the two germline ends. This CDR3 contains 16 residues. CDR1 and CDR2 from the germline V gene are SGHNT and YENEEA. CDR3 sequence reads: CASSLGSAGIYNEQFF. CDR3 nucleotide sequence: TGTGCCAGCAGCTTAGGGTCGGCAGGGATCTACAATGAGCAGTTCTTC.

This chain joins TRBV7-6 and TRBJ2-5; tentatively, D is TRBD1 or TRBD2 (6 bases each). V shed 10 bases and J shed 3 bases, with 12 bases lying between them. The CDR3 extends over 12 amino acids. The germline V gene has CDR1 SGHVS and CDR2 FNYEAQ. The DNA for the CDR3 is TGTGCCACGTGGAGGGGGAAAGAGACCCAGTACTTC. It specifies CATWRGKETQYF.

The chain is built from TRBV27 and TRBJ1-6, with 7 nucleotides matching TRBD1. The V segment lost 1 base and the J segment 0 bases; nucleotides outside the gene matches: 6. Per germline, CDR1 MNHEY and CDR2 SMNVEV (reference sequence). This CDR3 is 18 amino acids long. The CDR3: CASSLLGGGSSYNSPLHF. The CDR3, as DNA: TGTGCCAGCAGTTTATTGGGAGGGGGCAGCTCCTATAATTCACCCCTCCACTTT.

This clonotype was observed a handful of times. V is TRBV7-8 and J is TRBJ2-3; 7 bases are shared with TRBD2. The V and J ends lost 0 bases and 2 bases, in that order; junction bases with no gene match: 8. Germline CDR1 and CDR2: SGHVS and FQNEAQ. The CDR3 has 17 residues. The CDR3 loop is CASSLAPTSEVTDTQYF. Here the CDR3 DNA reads TGTGCCAGCAGCTTAGCGCCCACTAGCGAAGTCACAGATACGCAGTATTTT.

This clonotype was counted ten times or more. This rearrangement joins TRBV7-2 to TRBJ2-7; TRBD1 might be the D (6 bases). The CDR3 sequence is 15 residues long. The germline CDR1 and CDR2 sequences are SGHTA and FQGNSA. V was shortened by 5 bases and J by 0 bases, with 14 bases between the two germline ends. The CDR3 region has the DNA TGTGCCAGCAGCGCAATCCAGGGGTACTCCTACGAGCAGTACTTC. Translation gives CASSAIQGYSYEQYF.

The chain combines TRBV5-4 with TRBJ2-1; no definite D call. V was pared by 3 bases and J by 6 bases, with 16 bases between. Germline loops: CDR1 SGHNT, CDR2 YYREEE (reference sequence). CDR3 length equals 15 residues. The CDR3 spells CASSWDPLGSNEQFF. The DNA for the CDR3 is TGTGCCAGCAGCTGGGATCCGTTGGGAAGCAATGAGCAGTTCTTC.

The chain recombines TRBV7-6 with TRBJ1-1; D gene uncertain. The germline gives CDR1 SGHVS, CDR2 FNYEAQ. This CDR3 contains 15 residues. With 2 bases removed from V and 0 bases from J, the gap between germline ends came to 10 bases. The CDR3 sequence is CASSLNPTMNTEAFF. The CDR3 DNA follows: TGTGCCAGCAGCTTAAATCCCACTATGAACACTGAAGCTTTCTTT.

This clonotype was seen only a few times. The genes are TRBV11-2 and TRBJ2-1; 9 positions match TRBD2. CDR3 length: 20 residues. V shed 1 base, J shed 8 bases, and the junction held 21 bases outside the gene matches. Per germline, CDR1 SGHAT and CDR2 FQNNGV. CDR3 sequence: CASSLVYRRVAGVFSDEQFF. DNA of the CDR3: TGTGCCAGCAGCTTAGTATACCGCCGGGTAGCGGGAGTTTTTTCGGATGAGCAGTTCTTC.

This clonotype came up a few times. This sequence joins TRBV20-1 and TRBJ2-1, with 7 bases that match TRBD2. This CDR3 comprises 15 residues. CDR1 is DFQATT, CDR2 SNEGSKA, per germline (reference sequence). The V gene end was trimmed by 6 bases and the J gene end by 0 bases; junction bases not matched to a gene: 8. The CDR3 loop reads CSASSGMTSYNEQFF. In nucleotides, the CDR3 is TGCAGTGCGTCTAGCGGAATGACCTCCTACAATGAGCAGTTCTTC.

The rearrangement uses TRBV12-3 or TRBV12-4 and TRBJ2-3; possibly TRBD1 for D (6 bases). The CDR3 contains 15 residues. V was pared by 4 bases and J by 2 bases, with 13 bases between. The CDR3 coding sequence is TGTGCCAGCAGTTCCTACCGGGACACCACAGATACGCAGTATTTT. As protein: CASSSYRDTTDTQYF.

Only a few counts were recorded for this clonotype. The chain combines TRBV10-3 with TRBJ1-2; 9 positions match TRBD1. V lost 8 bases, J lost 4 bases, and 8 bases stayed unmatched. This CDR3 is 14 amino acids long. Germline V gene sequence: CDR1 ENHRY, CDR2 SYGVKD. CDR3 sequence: CAIQGGTGLYGYTF. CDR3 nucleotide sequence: TGTGCCATCCAAGGGGGGACAGGGCTCTATGGCTACACCTTC.

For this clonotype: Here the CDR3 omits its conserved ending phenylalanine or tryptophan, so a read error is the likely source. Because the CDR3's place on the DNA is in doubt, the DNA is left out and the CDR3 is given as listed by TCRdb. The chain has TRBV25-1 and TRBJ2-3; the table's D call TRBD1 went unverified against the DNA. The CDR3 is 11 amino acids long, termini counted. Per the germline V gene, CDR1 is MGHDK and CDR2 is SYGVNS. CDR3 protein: CASSASGSPIL.

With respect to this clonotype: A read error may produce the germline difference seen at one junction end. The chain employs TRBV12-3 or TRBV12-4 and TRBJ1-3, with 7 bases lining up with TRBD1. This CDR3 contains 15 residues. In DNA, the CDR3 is TGTGCCAGCAGGGAGGACAGGAGGTCTGGAAACTCCATATATTTT. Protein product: CASREDRRSGNSIYF.

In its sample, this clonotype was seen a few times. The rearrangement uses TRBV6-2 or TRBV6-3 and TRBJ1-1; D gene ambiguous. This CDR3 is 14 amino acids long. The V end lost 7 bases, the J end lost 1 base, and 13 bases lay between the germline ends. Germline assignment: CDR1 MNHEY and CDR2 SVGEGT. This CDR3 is CASTNRPENTEAFF. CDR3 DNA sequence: TGTGCCAGCACTAACCGGCCGGAGAACACTGAAGCTTTCTTT.

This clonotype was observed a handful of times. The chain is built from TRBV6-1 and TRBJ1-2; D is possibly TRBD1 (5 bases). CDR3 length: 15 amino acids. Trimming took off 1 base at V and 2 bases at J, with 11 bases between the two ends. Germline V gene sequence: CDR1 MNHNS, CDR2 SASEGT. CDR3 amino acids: CASSEERAGNYGYTF. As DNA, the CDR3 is TGTGCCAGCAGTGAAGAACGGGCAGGGAACTATGGCTACACCTTC.

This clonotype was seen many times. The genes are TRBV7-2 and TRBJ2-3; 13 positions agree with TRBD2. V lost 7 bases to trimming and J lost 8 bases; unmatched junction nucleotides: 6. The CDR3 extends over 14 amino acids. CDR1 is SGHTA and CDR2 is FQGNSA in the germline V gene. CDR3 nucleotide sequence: TGTGCCAGCACCGGGACTAGCGGGATGAGTACGCAGTATTTT. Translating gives CASTGTSGMSTQYF.

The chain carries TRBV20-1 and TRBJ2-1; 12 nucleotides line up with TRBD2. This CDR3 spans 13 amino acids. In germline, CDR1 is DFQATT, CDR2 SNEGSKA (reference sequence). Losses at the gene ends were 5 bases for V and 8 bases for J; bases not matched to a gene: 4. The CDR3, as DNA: TGCAGTGCTCTAGCGGGAGGGCCTGATGAGCAGTTCTTC. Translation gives CSALAGGPDEQFF.

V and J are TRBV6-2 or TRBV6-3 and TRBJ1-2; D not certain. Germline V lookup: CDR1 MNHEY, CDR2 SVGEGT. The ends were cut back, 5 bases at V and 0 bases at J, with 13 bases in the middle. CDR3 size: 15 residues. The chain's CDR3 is CASSPRAPTNYGYTF. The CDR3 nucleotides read TGTGCCAGCAGTCCGAGGGCCCCCACTAACTATGGCTACACCTTC.

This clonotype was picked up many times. CDR3 amino acids: CASSLGNGGSTDTQYF. Written as DNA, the CDR3 is TGTGCCAGCAGCTTAGGGAACGGCGGGAGCACAGATACGCAGTATTTT. The V gene is TRBV7-2, the J gene TRBJ2-3; perhaps TRBD2 as D (5 bases). CDR3 length equals 16 residues. Trimming removed 1 base from V and 0 bases from J, with 11 bases in between. Germline assignment: CDR1 SGHTA and CDR2 FQGNSA.

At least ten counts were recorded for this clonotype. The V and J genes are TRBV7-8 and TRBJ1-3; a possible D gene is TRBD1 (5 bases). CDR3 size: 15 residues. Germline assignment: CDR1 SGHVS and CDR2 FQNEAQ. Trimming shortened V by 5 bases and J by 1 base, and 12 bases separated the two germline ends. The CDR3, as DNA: TGTGCCAGCAGCCGGGACGGCCGGTCTGGAAACACCATATATTTT. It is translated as CASSRDGRSGNTIYF.

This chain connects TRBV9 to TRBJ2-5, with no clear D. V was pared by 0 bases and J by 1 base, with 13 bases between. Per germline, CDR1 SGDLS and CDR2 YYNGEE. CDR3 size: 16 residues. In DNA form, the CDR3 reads TGTGCCAGCAGCGTAGGTCAGCTCCCACTCCAAGAGACCCAGTACTTC. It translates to CASSVGQLPLQETQYF.

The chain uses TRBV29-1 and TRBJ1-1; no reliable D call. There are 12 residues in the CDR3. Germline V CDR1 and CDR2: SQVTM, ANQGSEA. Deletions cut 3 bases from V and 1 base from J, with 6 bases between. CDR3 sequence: CSVDASNTEAFF. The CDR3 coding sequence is TGCAGCGTTGATGCGTCGAACACTGAAGCTTTCTTT.

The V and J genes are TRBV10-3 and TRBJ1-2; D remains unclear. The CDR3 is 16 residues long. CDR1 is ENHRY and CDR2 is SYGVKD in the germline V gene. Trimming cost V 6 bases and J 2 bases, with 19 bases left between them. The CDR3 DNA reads TGTGCCATCAGGGACTCCGCCACGGTTCCCAACTATGGCTACACCTTC. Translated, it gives CAIRDSATVPNYGYTF.

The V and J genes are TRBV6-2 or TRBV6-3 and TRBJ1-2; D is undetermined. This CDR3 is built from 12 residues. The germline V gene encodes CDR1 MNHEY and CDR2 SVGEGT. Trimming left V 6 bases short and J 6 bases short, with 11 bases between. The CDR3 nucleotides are TGTGCCAGCAGCATCAGGACTCATGGCTACACCTTC. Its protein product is CASSIRTHGYTF.